Below are 20 T cell receptor beta chains sequenced from a single sample in a study of T cell responses to AZD1222 COVID-19 vaccine. Profiling relied on immunoSEQ multiplex PCR, and the TCRdb table lists in-frame clones only, not all of them. The repertoire has 150,000 to 200,000 clones, over 80% of them found once; the top ten carry around 5.8%. The sample in question was peripheral blood, obtained on day 0 of AZD1222 vaccination. All receptors come from an adult in good health.

The genes are TRBV24-1 and TRBJ2-1; D unclear. Germline V gene data show CDR1 as KGHDR and CDR2 as SFDVKD. Trimming shortened V by 3 bases and J by 10 bases, and 15 bases separated the two germline ends. The CDR3 extends over 14 amino acids. The CDR3 DNA reads as TGTGCCACCAGTGATGCTCAGGCGCCGACGGAGCAGTTCTTC. As protein: CATSDAQAPTEQFF.

This rearrangement joins TRBV24-1 to TRBJ2-3; D gene ambiguous. Deletions cut 4 bases from V and 7 bases from J, with 11 bases between. Germline CDR1 reads KGHDR; CDR2 reads SFDVKD. The CDR3 loop spans 13 amino acids. CDR3 sequence (DNA): TGTGCCACCAGTGAACCGACCACCCATACGCAGTATTTT. Its protein is CATSEPTTHTQYF.

The chain links TRBV29-1 to TRBJ2-1; D is ambiguous. V was shortened by 6 bases and J by 0 bases, with 6 bases between the two germline ends. Germline V lookup: CDR1 SQVTM, CDR2 ANQGSEA. This CDR3 has 12 amino acids. The CDR3 reads CSVGFSYNEQFF. CDR3 DNA: TGCAGCGTGGGCTTCTCCTACAATGAGCAGTTCTTC.

The chain recombines TRBV15 with TRBJ1-3, with no clear D. From germline, CDR1 is LNHNV and CDR2 YYDKDF (reference sequence). Trimming shortened V by 1 base and J by 8 bases, and 18 bases separated the two germline ends. CDR3 length: 16 amino acids. CDR3 sequence (DNA): TGTGCCACCAGCAGAGGTACCTCAGGAGGCGGGGACACCATATATTTT. Amino acids: CATSRGTSGGGDTIYF. Full variable domain (missing parts from reference TRBV15 and TRBJ1-3): DAMVIQNPRYQVTQFGKPVTLSCSQTLNHNVMYWYQQKSSQAPKLLFHYYDKDFNNEADTPDNFQSRRPNTSFCFLDIRSPGLGDTAMYLCATSRGTSGGGDTIYFGEGSWLTVV.

This clone was counted once. CDR3 residues: CASTRGDNSPLHF. The DNA of the CDR3 is TGTGCCAGCACCAGGGGGGATAATTCACCCCTCCACTTT. The chain uses TRBV5-5 and TRBJ1-6; 7 nucleotides match TRBD1. The germline CDR1 and CDR2 sequences are SGHKS and YYEKEE (reference sequence). The CDR3 is made up of 13 amino acids. V trimming: 6 bases; J trimming: 5 bases; junction bases outside the gene matches: 2.

This chain joins TRBV27 and TRBJ1-3; the D gene is possibly TRBD1 (6 bases). The CDR3 has 15 amino acids. The V and J ends lost 4 bases and 2 bases respectively, with 12 bases between them. CDR1 is MNHEY, CDR2 SMNVEV, per germline (reference sequence). CDR3 residues: CASSSLNRAGNTIYF. CDR3 in DNA: TGTGCCAGCAGTTCACTCAACAGGGCTGGAAACACCATATATTTT.

The chain is built from TRBV28 and TRBJ1-2; weak D call: TRBD1 (6 bases). V dropped 5 bases and J dropped 3 bases, with 7 bases sitting between them. From germline, CDR1 is MDHEN and CDR2 SYDVKM. The CDR3 has 12 residues. CDR3 in amino acids: CASSNRDYGYTF. CDR3 nucleotide sequence: TGTGCCAGCAGTAACAGGGACTATGGCTACACCTTC.

CDR3 in amino acids: CASSPPGDGRYGYNEQFF. The CDR3 coding sequence is TGTGCCAGCAGCCCCCCCGGTGACGGACGGTATGGTTACAATGAGCAGTTCTTC. The rearrangement joins TRBV7-9 to TRBJ2-1, with D uncertain. CDR1 and CDR2 (germline): SEHNR, FQNEAQ (reference sequence). Trimming stripped 5 bases from V and 4 bases from J, with 24 bases between. The CDR3 extends over 18 amino acids.

J is TRBJ2-7 and V is TRBV10-2; 8 bases are a match to TRBD1. The CDR3 runs to 15 residues. With 5 bases clipped from V and 3 bases from J, the junction kept 9 bases outside the gene matches. The germline V gene encodes CDR1 WSHSY and CDR2 SAAADI. CDR3 DNA: TGCGCCAGCAGTTTCCAGGGGGCCGGCGGCTACGAGCAGTACTTC. Its protein is CASSFQGAGGYEQYF.

The V and J genes are TRBV11-1 and TRBJ2-1, with TRBD2 identical over 9 bases. The CDR3 contains 17 residues. Trimming took 0 bases from V and 6 from J; bases not matched to a gene: 9. Germline CDR1 SGHAT, CDR2 FQDESV (reference sequence). CDR3 DNA sequence: TGTGCCAGCAGCTTAGCGCCGTCGCGGGGGGGGTCCAATGAGCAGTTCTTC. Its protein is CASSLAPSRGGSNEQFF.

The chain uses TRBV30 and TRBJ1-6; no clear D. V was shortened by 0 bases and J by 7 bases, with 10 bases between the two germline ends. Per the germline V gene, CDR1 is GTSNPN and CDR2 is SVGIG (reference sequence). The CDR3 consists of 14 residues. The CDR3 sequence: CAWSVDKKNSPLHF. In DNA form, the CDR3 reads TGTGCCTGGAGTGTAGACAAGAAGAATTCACCCCTCCACTTT.

This chain joins TRBV7-3 and TRBJ2-2, with D unclear. Germline V gene sequence: CDR1 SGHTA, CDR2 FQGTGA. The CDR3 extends over 17 amino acids. V was shortened by 5 bases and J by 2 bases, with 18 bases between the two germline ends. CDR3 sequence (DNA): TGTGCCAGCAGCCCCGGGTCGGGTACAACTAACACCGGGGAGCTGTTTTTT. Translation: CASSPGSGTTNTGELFF.

The chain joins TRBV24-1 to TRBJ2-5, with 12 nucleotides matching TRBD1. J lost 5 bases, V lost 5 bases, and 8 bases had no gene match. Germline-derived CDR1 and CDR2 are KGHDR and SFDVKD. The CDR3 loop spans 16 amino acids. The CDR3 DNA is TGTGCCACCAGTGCCCTGGGACAGGGGGCTGGGGAGACCCAGTACTTC. Translated: CATSALGQGAGETQYF.

The V gene is TRBV5-6, the J gene TRBJ2-3, with D uncertain. The V gene's germline CDR1 is SGHDT and CDR2 YYEEEE. With 1 base removed from V and 3 bases from J, the gap between germline ends came to 0 bases. CDR3 length: 11 residues. CDR3 nucleotide sequence: TGTGCCAGCAGCTTGACAGATACGCAGTATTTT. This translates into CASSLTDTQYF.

This clone was found a few times. This chain uses TRBV14 with TRBJ2-7, with 10 positions matching TRBD1. This CDR3 contains 16 residues. Germline V gives CDR1 SGHDN, CDR2 FVKESK. J gave up 4 bases and V 4 bases, and 10 bases lay outside the gene matches. The CDR3 sequence is CASSPDVGQGFYEQYF. In nucleotides, the CDR3 is TGTGCCAGCAGCCCGGACGTGGGACAGGGGTTTTACGAGCAGTACTTC.

In this sample, this clone turned up once. The chain uses TRBV11-2 and TRBJ1-2; D perhaps matches TRBD1 (5 bases). V lost 1 base, J lost 8 bases, and 17 bases lay in between. Germline loops: CDR1 SGHAT, CDR2 FQNNGV. The CDR3 loop spans 15 amino acids. The CDR3 loop reads CASSLGGILRGGYTF. The CDR3 bases are TGTGCCAGCAGCTTAGGAGGGATTCTGAGGGGAGGCTACACCTTC. The whole variable domain, remainder taken from reference TRBV11-2 and TRBJ1-2, is EAGVAQSPRYKIIEKRQSVAFWCNPISGHATLYWYQQILGQGPKLLIQFQNNGVVDDSQLPKDRFSAERLKGVDSTLKIQPAKLEDSAVYLCASSLGGILRGGYTFGSGTRLTVV.

The chain employs TRBV19 and TRBJ2-7, with D possibly being TRBD1 (6 bases). The V gene lost 9 bases and the J gene lost 1 base, with 13 bases spanning the gap. Germline lookup yields CDR1 LNHDA and CDR2 SQIVND (reference sequence). This CDR3 comprises 13 residues. The CDR3 DNA reads as TGTGCCAGCGGACAGTCGCTTTCCTACGAGCAGTACTTC. Translated, it gives CASGQSLSYEQYF.

The J gene is TRBJ2-2, the V gene TRBV20-1, with unresolved D. The V gene's germline CDR1 is DFQATT and CDR2 SNEGSKA (reference sequence). This CDR3 is built from 12 residues. With 3 bases removed from V and 5 bases from J, the gap between germline ends came to 7 bases. The CDR3 here is CSASSHTGELFF. CDR3 sequence (DNA): TGCAGTGCTAGTAGTCATACCGGGGAGCTGTTTTTT.

The chain recombines TRBV28 with TRBJ2-1; TRBD1 might be the D (5 bases). Germline loops: CDR1 MDHEN, CDR2 SYDVKM. Trimming removed 5 bases at V and 8 bases at J, with 16 bases between. The length of the CDR3 is 14 residues. CDR3 sequence: CASSPSGRRDEQFF. CDR3 nucleotide sequence: TGTGCCAGCAGTCCTTCGGGCCGCAGGGATGAGCAGTTCTTC.

The gene calls are TRBV6-2 or TRBV6-3 and TRBJ1-1, with 9 positions matching TRBD1. J was trimmed by 1 base and V by 4 bases; bases with no gene match: 16. There are 19 residues in the CDR3. Germline values: CDR1 MNHEY, CDR2 SVGEGT. The CDR3 region is CASSFSPSTGGIGNTEAFF. Written as DNA, the CDR3 is TGTGCCAGCAGTTTCTCCCCCTCAACAGGGGGCATAGGGAACACTGAAGCTTTCTTT.